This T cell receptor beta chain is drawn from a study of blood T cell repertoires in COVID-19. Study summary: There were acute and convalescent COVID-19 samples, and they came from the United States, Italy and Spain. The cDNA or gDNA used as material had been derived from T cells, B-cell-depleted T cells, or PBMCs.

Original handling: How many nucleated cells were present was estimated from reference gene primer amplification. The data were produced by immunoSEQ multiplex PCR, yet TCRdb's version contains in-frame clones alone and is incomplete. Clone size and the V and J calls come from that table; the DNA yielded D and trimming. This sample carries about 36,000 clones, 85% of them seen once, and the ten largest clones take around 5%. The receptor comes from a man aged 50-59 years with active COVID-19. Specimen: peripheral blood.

For the CDR3, the DNA is TGTGCCAGCAGAGGGACAGGGGGCTACGAGCAGTACTTC. Translation gives CASRGTGGYEQYF. The J gene is TRBJ2-7, the V gene TRBV7-8, with TRBD1 matching over 11 bases. The CDR3 length is 13 residues. CDR1 is SGHVS, CDR2 FQNEAQ, per germline. V lost 6 bases, J lost 3 bases, and 1 base stayed unmatched.